These T cell receptor beta chains were read from a single sample in a study of blood T cell repertoires in COVID-19. Repertoires were generated with immunoSEQ multiplex PCR, while TCRdb's copy carries only in-frame clones and drops some. The sample yields roughly 100,000 clones, almost 95% seen once. Sample: peripheral blood. The source of these receptors is a man aged 50 to 60 with active COVID-19. Both conserved end residues are part of each CDR3. The D gene is left open where the match is weak. The listing skips clone size in some rows; elsewhere it reads once, few, many or a size class.

cdr3_aa: CASSLVGTSPREQYF
cdr3_nt: TGTGCCAGCAGCTTGGTGGGGACTAGTCCTCGAGAGCAGTACTTC
j_call: TRBJ2-7
clone_size: .
v_call: TRBV5-4
d_call: TRBD2

cdr3_aa: CAWSTGQGREKLFF
cdr3_nt: TGTGCCTGGAGTACTGGACAGGGTCGCGAAAAACTGTTTTTT
j_call: TRBJ1-4
clone_size: .
v_call: TRBV30
d_call: TRBD1

cdr3_aa: CASSATSGTALQNEQFF
cdr3_nt: TGTGCCAGCAGCGCCACGTCCGGGACAGCACTGCAAAATGAGCAGTTCTTC
j_call: TRBJ2-1
clone_size: .
v_call: TRBV9
d_call: TRBD1

cdr3_aa: CASSHPDRGYEQYF
cdr3_nt: TGTGCCAGCAGCCATCCGGACAGGGGCTACGAGCAGTACTTC
j_call: TRBJ2-7
clone_size: .
v_call: TRBV3-1/TRBV3-2
d_call: TRBD1

cdr3_aa: CASKREYEQFF
cdr3_nt: TGTGCCAGTAAGCGGGAGTATGAGCAGTTCTTC
j_call: TRBJ2-1
clone_size: .
v_call: TRBV19
d_call: TRBD2

cdr3_aa: CASSLRQGKNIQYF
cdr3_nt: TGTGCCAGCAGCCTCCGACAGGGGAAAAACATTCAGTACTTC
j_call: TRBJ2-4
clone_size: .
v_call: TRBV11-2
d_call: TRBD1

cdr3_aa: CSVEDPGTGPYEQYF
cdr3_nt: TGCAGCGTTGAAGATCCTGGGACAGGGCCGTACGAGCAGTACTTC
j_call: TRBJ2-7
clone_size: .
v_call: TRBV29-1
d_call: TRBD1

cdr3_aa: CASSYPVRDPNEKLFF
cdr3_nt: TGTGCCAGCAGTTACCCCGTGAGGGATCCTAATGAAAAACTGTTTTTT
j_call: TRBJ1-4
clone_size: .
v_call: TRBV28
d_call: .

cdr3_aa: CASSEGPSGTSYEQYF
cdr3_nt: TGTGCCAGCAGTGAGGGCCCTAGCGGGACCTCCTACGAGCAGTACTTC
j_call: TRBJ2-7
clone_size: .
v_call: TRBV2
d_call: TRBD2

cdr3_aa: CASSYAGTGNGYTF
cdr3_nt: TGTGCCAGTAGTTACGCCGGGACAGGGAACGGCTACACCTTC
j_call: TRBJ1-2
clone_size: .
v_call: TRBV19
d_call: TRBD1

cdr3_aa: CASSLVSGVGELFF
cdr3_nt: TGTGCCAGCAGCTTGGTTAGCGGGGTCGGGGAGCTGTTTTTT
j_call: TRBJ2-2
clone_size: .
v_call: TRBV5-4
d_call: TRBD2

cdr3_aa: CASSLHGYANEKLFF
cdr3_nt: TGTGCCAGCAGCCTCCACGGGTACGCTAATGAAAAACTGTTTTTT
j_call: TRBJ1-4
clone_size: once
v_call: TRBV11-2
d_call: .

cdr3_aa: CASSKTSGVYGYTF
cdr3_nt: TGTGCCAGCAGCAAAACGTCGGGGGTCTATGGCTACACCTTC
j_call: TRBJ1-2
clone_size: .
v_call: TRBV11-2
d_call: .

cdr3_aa: CASSDGYRDNGELFF
cdr3_nt: TGTGCCAGCAGTGATGGGTACAGGGACAACGGGGAGCTGTTTTTT
j_call: TRBJ2-2
clone_size: .
v_call: TRBV25-1
d_call: .

cdr3_aa: CASSHTPLRKLSNQPQHF
cdr3_nt: TGTGCCAGCAGCCACACCCCATTGAGGAAGCTTAGCAATCAGCCCCAGCATTTT
j_call: TRBJ1-5
clone_size: .
v_call: TRBV4-2
d_call: .

cdr3_aa: CASSEEQGELNIQYF
cdr3_nt: TGCGCCAGCAGCGAGGAACAGGGAGAGCTAAACATTCAGTACTTC
j_call: TRBJ2-4
clone_size: .
v_call: TRBV5-1
d_call: .

cdr3_aa: CASSRGTGGTEAFF
cdr3_nt: TGTGCCAGCAGTCGGGGGACAGGGGGCACTGAAGCTTTCTTT
j_call: TRBJ1-1
clone_size: .
v_call: TRBV6-5
d_call: TRBD1

cdr3_aa: CATSGSTDLYNEQFF
cdr3_nt: TGTGCCACCAGTGGGTCGACAGACCTATACAATGAGCAGTTCTTC
j_call: TRBJ2-1
clone_size: .
v_call: TRBV24-1
d_call: .

cdr3_aa: CASSVTGTSGSNEQFF
cdr3_nt: TGTGCCAGCAGTGTCACCGGGACTAGCGGGAGCAATGAGCAGTTCTTC
j_call: TRBJ2-1
clone_size: .
v_call: TRBV28
d_call: TRBD2

cdr3_aa: CASSELRSSYEQYF
cdr3_nt: TGTGCCAGCAGTGAACTAAGGAGCTCCTACGAGCAGTACTTC
j_call: TRBJ2-7
clone_size: few
v_call: TRBV6-1
d_call: .

cdr3_aa: CAIQGSSRSYEQYF
cdr3_nt: TGTGCCATCCAAGGAAGTAGCAGATCCTACGAGCAGTACTTC
j_call: TRBJ2-7
clone_size: .
v_call: TRBV28
d_call: .

cdr3_aa: CASSATISGGPNEQFF
cdr3_nt: TGTGCCAGCAGCGCAACCATTAGCGGGGGTCCAAATGAGCAGTTCTTC
j_call: TRBJ2-1
clone_size: .
v_call: TRBV9
d_call: TRBD2

cdr3_aa: CASSFSGLENTIYF
cdr3_nt: TGTGCCAGCAGCTTCTCAGGGTTAGAAAACACCATATATTTT
j_call: TRBJ1-3
clone_size: .
v_call: TRBV7-2
d_call: .

cdr3_aa: CASSPKGGQVMNTEAFF
cdr3_nt: TGTGCCAGCAGCCCGAAGGGGGGACAGGTAATGAACACTGAAGCTTTCTTT
j_call: TRBJ1-1
clone_size: .
v_call: TRBV7-3
d_call: TRBD1

cdr3_aa: CSASPGTGVGNTIYF
cdr3_nt: TGCAGTGCTAGTCCCGGGACAGGGGTTGGAAACACCATATATTTT
j_call: TRBJ1-3
clone_size: .
v_call: TRBV20-1
d_call: TRBD1

cdr3_aa: CASSARSANTGELFF
cdr3_nt: TGTGCCAGCAGCGCGCGGAGTGCCAACACCGGGGAGCTGTTTTTT
j_call: TRBJ2-2
clone_size: .
v_call: TRBV2
d_call: .

cdr3_aa: CASSQDRGYEQYF
cdr3_nt: TGCGCCAGCAGCCAAGATAGGGGCTACGAGCAGTACTTC
j_call: TRBJ2-7
clone_size: .
v_call: TRBV4-1
d_call: .

cdr3_aa: CSASPSGKIYEQYF
cdr3_nt: TGCAGTGCTAGTCCCAGCGGGAAAATATACGAGCAGTACTTC
j_call: TRBJ2-7
clone_size: .
v_call: TRBV20-1
d_call: TRBD2

cdr3_aa: CASSGQGRPDYGYTF
cdr3_nt: TGTGCCAGCAGCGGACAGGGGCGTCCTGACTATGGCTACACCTTC
j_call: TRBJ1-2
clone_size: .
v_call: TRBV5-5
d_call: TRBD1

cdr3_aa: CAWATTEGTEAFF
cdr3_nt: TGTGCCTGGGCCACAACGGAGGGCACTGAAGCTTTCTTT
j_call: TRBJ1-1
clone_size: .
v_call: TRBV30
d_call: .